The entry that follows covers one T cell receptor beta chain sequence. It has no known antigen specificity. Base qualities were left out, and no much larger clone turns up one base away. V is trimmed back by 1 base and J by 6 bases, and the junction contains 12 bases that no gene match accounts for. CDR1 SGHRS and CDR2 YFSETQ were looked up in the germline V gene. There are 17 amino acids in the CDR3, from cysteine to phenylalanine inclusive. CDR3 DNA is the only sequence kept; it has 51 bases, read in frame from the first base. The data originate from a study of blood T cell repertoires in COVID-19 (TCRdb year 2020). General notes on the study: Collaborator samples came from the United States, Italy and Spain and covered acute and convalescent phases of COVID-19. Samples came from the ongoing ImmuneRACE study (first 160 participants) plus 1,254 subjects from 6 global collaborators. A de-identified subject ID, COVID-19 status, age in years and sex were almost always included in the sample metadata. HLA class I and class II types, where available, came from metadata supplied by the sample provider rather than from assay-based typing. The prospective study material was composed of cDNA or gDNA derived from T cells, B-cell-depleted T cells, or PBMCs. The repertoires were released in a freely available public database intended as a resource for research on the immune response to SARS-CoV-2. Deeply sampled blood TCRbeta repertoires from subjects exposed to, actively infected with, or recovered from COVID-19 were included in the dataset. Findings and caveats that apply to the study as a whole: Clinical and demographic metadata were provided uncurated, with the amount varying by source and participant.

TCRbeta CDR3 regions were amplified from genomic DNA by means of the immunoSEQ Assay, a bias-controlled multiplex PCR. For the original study's pipeline: The number of nucleated cells in each sample was estimated from the amplification of reference gene primers within the assay. To quantify the absolute abundance of each unique TCRbeta CDR3 rearrangement, sequence reads were collapsed and filtered. Productive Simpson clonality was computed per sample as the square root of Simpson's diversity index over productive rearrangements. In its TCRdb copy, this immuneACCESS table keeps in-frame sequences only and misses some clones. Where compared with another copy, unresolved V genes explain less than half of these, and the others have no known cause. V, J and clone size are those of that table, while D and trimming were read from the DNA. In all, the sample holds 150,000 to 200,000 clones, and roughly 80% of those were seen once. The top ten hold more than 9.5% of the sample.

Participants in the prospective study were enrolled through a virtual design, were aged roughly 18 to 100 years, and lived in approximately 25 United States geographic areas. In the prospective study, cohorts were assigned on the basis of participant-reported clinical history obtained from a screening survey and a study questionnaire. ImmuneRACE Cohort 3 recovered participants were defined by two consecutive negative NP/OP PCR tests, healthcare professional clearance, or symptom resolution. In the prospective study, whole blood, serum and a nasopharyngeal or oropharyngeal swab were collected from each participant by mobile phlebotomists. Additional blood draws and questionnaires over a 2-month period could optionally be provided by prospective study participants. Before DNA extraction, blood samples from the prospective study were shipped at room temperature or frozen.

The clonotype comes from a man in his fifties or sixties who had recovered from COVID-19. Sequencing was done on a sample of PBMCs or T cells enriched from blood (not recorded which). Recombination connected TRBV5-1 to TRBJ2-2; TRBD2 fits 7 bases in the junction. Here the CDR3 is given as CASSLRSRRERAGELFF. The sequenced DNA is TGCGCCAGCAGCTTGCGTAGTCGGCGGGAGAGGGCCGGGGAGCTGTTTTTT.